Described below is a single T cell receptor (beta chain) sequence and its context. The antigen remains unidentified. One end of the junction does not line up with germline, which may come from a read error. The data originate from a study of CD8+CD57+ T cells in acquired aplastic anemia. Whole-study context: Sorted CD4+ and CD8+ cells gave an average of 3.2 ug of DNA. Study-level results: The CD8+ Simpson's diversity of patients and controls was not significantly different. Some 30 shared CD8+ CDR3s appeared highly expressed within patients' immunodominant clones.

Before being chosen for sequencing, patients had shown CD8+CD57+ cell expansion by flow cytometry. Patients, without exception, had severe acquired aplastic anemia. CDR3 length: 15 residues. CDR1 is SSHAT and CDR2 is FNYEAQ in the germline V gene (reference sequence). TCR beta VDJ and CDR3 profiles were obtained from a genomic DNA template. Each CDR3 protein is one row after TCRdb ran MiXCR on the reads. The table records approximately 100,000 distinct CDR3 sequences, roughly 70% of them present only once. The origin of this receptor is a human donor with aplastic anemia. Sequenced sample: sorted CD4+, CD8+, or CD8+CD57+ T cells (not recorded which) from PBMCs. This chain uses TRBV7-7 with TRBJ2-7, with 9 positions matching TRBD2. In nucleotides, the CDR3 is TGTGCTAGCAGCTTAAGTAGCGGGAGTAAGTACGAGCAGTACTTC. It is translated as CASSLSSGSKYEQYF.